One sample yielded the 17 T cell receptor beta chains listed below, sequenced in a study of T cell changes during pregnancy in multiple sclerosis. Measured with immunoSEQ multiplex PCR; TCRdb has only the in-frame clones, and not every one. The sample includes 40,000 to 55,000 clones, 85% to 90% of them seen just once. The material sequenced was peripheral blood, taken in the second trimester of pregnancy. The receptors stem from a female donor in good health, enrolled as a control in a pregnancy study.

This clone showed up just once. The chain is built from TRBV9 and TRBJ2-1, with TRBD1 identical over 7 bases. Germline values: CDR1 SGDLS, CDR2 YYNGEE. CDR3 length: 16 residues. V was pared by 4 bases and J by 4 bases, with 11 bases of the junction left unmatched. CDR3 amino acids: CASSFRHRDRYNEQFF. CDR3 sequence (DNA): TGTGCCAGCAGCTTCCGACACCGGGACAGATACAATGAGCAGTTCTTC.

The table lists this clone with a count of one. The genes are TRBV7-9 and TRBJ1-5; 7 nucleotides agree with TRBD1. The CDR3 has 15 residues. CDR1 is SEHNR and CDR2 is FQNEAQ in the germline V gene (reference sequence). V shed 0 bases and J 7 bases; nucleotides not matched to a gene: 6. CDR3 sequence: CASSLAGGAGQPQHF. Written as DNA, the CDR3 is TGTGCCAGCAGCTTAGCAGGGGGCGCCGGGCAGCCCCAGCATTTT.

Only one count was recorded for this clone. This chain connects TRBV19 to TRBJ1-1; no clear D. The ends were cut back, 5 bases at V and 4 bases at J, with 14 bases in the middle. CDR3 length: 14 amino acids. Germline CDR1 reads LNHDA; CDR2 reads SQIVND (reference sequence). The CDR3 nucleotides read TGTGCCAGTAGTCTGAACAGCGGTGGCACTGAAGCTTTCTTT. Translated, it gives CASSLNSGGTEAFF.

V usage is TRBV2 and J usage is TRBJ2-1, with D perhaps TRBD1 (6 bases). CDR1 is SNHLY, CDR2 FYNNEI, per germline. The ends were cut back, 8 bases at V and 9 bases at J, with 20 bases in the middle. The CDR3 extends over 14 amino acids. The CDR3 bases are TGTGCCAGCGAGAGGAACAGGGAATCTGGTGAGCAGTTCTTC. Protein sequence: CASERNRESGEQFF.

V usage is TRBV6-1 and J usage is TRBJ2-2; D remains unclear. The CDR3 is made up of 16 amino acids. The V end lost 1 base, the J end lost 1 base, and 10 bases lay between the germline ends. Germline V gene lookup returns CDR1 MNHNS and CDR2 SASEGT. The CDR3 sequence is CASSEDHLWNTGELFF. In DNA form, the CDR3 reads TGTGCCAGCAGTGAAGATCACCTATGGAACACCGGGGAGCTGTTTTTT.

The chain has TRBV5-1 and TRBJ2-3, with TRBD2 matching 13 bases. This CDR3 is built from 18 residues. Losses at the gene ends were 4 bases for V and 2 bases for J; bases not matched to a gene: 10. Germline CDR1 and CDR2: SGHRS and YFSETQ. For the CDR3, the DNA is TGCGCCAGCAGCCAGGGACTAGCGGGGCCGAAGATCACAGATACGCAGTATTTT. It is translated as CASSQGLAGPKITDTQYF.

In its sample, this clone was seen once. Here the CDR3 reads CASSPPPGKDTQYF. The CDR3 region has the DNA TGTGCCAGCTCACCACCGCCAGGGAAAGATACGCAGTATTTT. The chain employs TRBV18 and TRBJ2-3; D possibly corresponds to TRBD1 (5 bases). The ends were cut back, 0 bases at V and 5 bases at J, with 9 bases in the middle. Germline assignment: CDR1 KGHSH and CDR2 LQKENI. The CDR3 has 14 residues.

The V call is TRBV14, the J call TRBJ1-1, with D possibly matching TRBD1 (6 bases). Looked up from germline, CDR1 is SGHDN and CDR2 is FVKESK. The CDR3 is 15 residues long. V was trimmed by 3 bases and J by 2 bases, leaving 13 bases between them. For the CDR3, the DNA is TGTGCCAGCAGCCATTACACAGGGCTTAACACTGAAGCTTTCTTT. Its protein product is CASSHYTGLNTEAFF.

The chain combines TRBV2 with TRBJ2-5; 10 bases line up with TRBD2. Germline values: CDR1 SNHLY, CDR2 FYNNEI. The CDR3 runs 15 residues. Germline trimming cut 3 bases from V and 3 bases from J; bases unmatched to any gene: 4. The CDR3 nucleotides read TGTGCCAGCAGTGAGGAAGGGACTAGCGAAGAGACCCAGTACTTC. This gives the protein CASSEEGTSEETQYF.

V is TRBV29-1 and J is TRBJ2-5, with D perhaps matching TRBD1 (5 bases). The better agreement between TRBJ2-7 and the DNA end casts doubt on the J call. The germline gives CDR1 SQVTM, CDR2 ANQGSEA. The CDR3 is made up of 13 amino acids. The CDR3 spells CSFLMTVPYEQYF. CDR3 sequence (DNA): TGCAGCTTTTTAATGACAGTCCCCTACGAGCAGTACTTC.

This clone occurred once. V is TRBV19 and J is TRBJ2-2; 7 bases align to TRBD1. CDR1 and CDR2 from the germline V gene are LNHDA and SQIVND (reference sequence). The CDR3 consists of 15 residues. Losses at the gene ends were 4 bases for V and 6 bases for J; bases not matched to a gene: 8. CDR3 amino acids: CASSRPQGVPGELFF. As DNA, the CDR3 is TGTGCCAGTAGTAGGCCCCAGGGGGTTCCCGGGGAGCTGTTTTTT.

Comment on this clone: Within the sample, other DNA sequences also encode this same CDR3. The chain links TRBV9 to TRBJ2-3; a possible D gene is TRBD2 (7 bases). The length of the CDR3 is 15 residues. V was clipped by 0 bases and J by 0 bases, with 8 bases between them. Germline CDR1 SGDLS, CDR2 YYNGEE. The CDR3 coding sequence is TGTGCCAGCAGCGTAGGGGGGGGCAGCACAGATACGCAGTATTTT. Protein sequence: CASSVGGGSTDTQYF.

For this clone: The germline gene is not matched at one end of the junction; a read error may be the cause. This chain joins TRBV7-7 and TRBJ1-1; the match to TRBD1 covers 7 bases. The germline V gene has CDR1 SSHAT and CDR2 FNYEAQ (reference sequence). The CDR3 spans 15 residues. Here the CDR3 reads CASSPQTGKDTEAFF. The CDR3 coding sequence is TGTGCTAGCAGCCCACAGACAGGGAAAGACACTGAAGCTTTCTTT.

CDR3 in DNA: TGCAGCGTTGAATACGGGGTGTCCTACAATGAGCAGTTCTTC. This encodes CSVEYGVSYNEQFF. This chain joins TRBV29-1 and TRBJ2-1, with a possible D match to TRBD2 (5 bases). The V and J ends lost 2 bases and 1 base respectively, with 9 bases between them. This CDR3 region has 14 residues. The germline CDR1 and CDR2 sequences are SQVTM and ANQGSEA.

The chain joins TRBV27 to TRBJ2-5, with D possibly TRBD2 on 5 matching bases. This CDR3 region has 13 residues. From germline, CDR1 is MNHEY and CDR2 SMNVEV (reference sequence). V was trimmed by 2 bases and J by 6 bases, leaving 10 bases between them. This CDR3 is CASSLSPGKTQYF. CDR3 DNA sequence: TGTGCCAGCAGTTTAAGCCCCGGGAAGACCCAGTACTTC.

The chain is built from TRBV30 and TRBJ1-5; maybe TRBD1 (6 bases). The CDR3 is made up of 14 amino acids. V lost 0 bases, J lost 6 bases, and 12 bases lay in between. The germline gives CDR1 GTSNPN, CDR2 SVGIG (reference sequence). The DNA of the CDR3 is TGTGCCTGGAGTGTACCGGGGGGCGGTCAGCCCCAGCATTTT. This gives the protein CAWSVPGGGQPQHF.

V and J are TRBV10-2 and TRBJ2-7; 10 nucleotides line up with TRBD1. This CDR3 contains 15 residues. With V trimmed by 0 bases and J by 5 bases, 4 bases remained unmatched. Germline lookup yields CDR1 WSHSY and CDR2 SAAADI. DNA for the CDR3: TGCGCCAGCAGTGAGTCGGGGACAGGGGTTGACGAGCAGTACTTC. Translating gives CASSESGTGVDEQYF.